This TCR beta chain was obtained from a study of T cells expressing NK-cell markers. Study as a whole: Beta-chain profiling covered CD3+CD56+NKG2C+, CD3+CD56+NKG2C- and CD3+CD56-NKG2C+ sorted subsets. The study sequenced eight donors, seven HCMV-seropositive and one seronegative.

Germline CDR1 and CDR2: LGHNA and YSLEER. The CDR3 consists of 18 residues. TCRdb reworked the 5' RACE reads into one entry per CDR3 protein, no DNA. The table lists about 260,000 distinct CDR3 sequences. The chain joins TRBV4-3 to TRBJ2-1; TCRdb's D call, TRBD1, is unchecked because there is no DNA. Sequencing input: blood T cells: a sorted CD56 or NKG2C T cell subset, CD4+ or CD8+ T cells, or bulk PBMC T cells (not recorded which). This receptor was identified in a woman aged 18 to 75 in good health. This CDR3 reads CASSQDGKAGSSYNEQFF.